This T cell receptor (beta chain) was observed in a study of regulatory T cells in long-lasting Graves disease. Overall study results and limits: Among persistent patients, a larger number of public clonotypes were shared (around 3,000) than among newly diagnosed patients (about 1,000).

Germline V CDR1 and CDR2: SNHLY, FYNNEI. The CDR3 covers 13 residues. Trimming stripped 5 bases from V and 4 bases from J, with 11 bases between. Time point given: newly diagnosed GD, antithyroid drugs for less than 3 months. The TCR library was made from RNA that had been extracted from PBMCs in TRIzol. This clonotype has at least ten counts. The antigen remains undetermined. Libraries of TCR beta came from iRepertoire HTBI primers plus Arm-PCR of CDR3 regions. TCRdb recomputed calls from the multiplex PCR reads with MiXCR, one row per CDR3 protein. The table shows about 470,000 distinct CDR3 sequences, with around 15% occurring only once. The same sample was also studied in work on T cells in Graves' hyperthyroidism and ophthalmopathy. That work contributes: No ophthalmopathy progression within 18 months constituted stable Graves' hyperthyroidism.

The V and J genes are TRBV2 and TRBJ1-2; perhaps TRBD1 as D (5 bases). The source was peripheral blood mononuclear cells (PBMCs), collected at new diagnosis, from a patient treated with antithyroid drugs. The receptor comes from a man aged 40-55 years with Graves disease. The CDR3 sequence is CASSRGGLYGYTF. The CDR3 DNA reads as TGTGCCAGCAGTCGGGGGGGACTCTATGGCTACACCTTC. The full variable domain, its missing parts supplied by reference TRBV2 and TRBJ1-2, is EPEVTQTPSHQVTQMGQEVILRCVPISNHLYFYWYRQILGQKVEFLVSFYNNEISEKSEIFDDQFSVERPDGSNFTLKIRSTKLEDSAMYFCASSRGGLYGYTFGSGTRLTVV.